This TCR beta chain was sequenced for a study of molecular identifiers for immune sequencing clone quantification. Study summary: Naive CD8 RNA (around 20,000 or 100,000 cells) was divided into five aliquots, with four sequenced.

Study-wide results and caveats: Whereas clones above 20 RNA copies held under 1% of naive-cell molecules, they held over 98% of effector molecules.

This clonotype came up a few times. Antigen unknown. The junction departs from germline at one end; a sequencing error may be responsible. Preparation methods for the bulk TCR libraries were those previously described, with listed TCR primers. TCRdb redid the calling of the PCR reads with MiXCR, one entry per CDR3 protein. The data show roughly 630,000 distinct CDR3 sequences, roughly 27% seen once. Sequencing was carried out using naive CD8+ T cells from blood, with Jurkat cell RNA spiked in. Subset defined: FACS-sorted CD8+CD4-CCR7+CD45RA+ naive T cells. The clonotype was recovered from a human donor in good health. Some libraries in this study had Jurkat cell RNA spiked in.

This chain's CDR3 is CASSSRGAPSYNEQFF. The CDR3 DNA reads as TGTGCCAGCAGCTCTAGAGGGGCCCCGTCCTACAATGAGCAGTTCTTC. The chain employs TRBV5-3 and TRBJ2-1; the D gene could be TRBD1 or TRBD2 (5 bases each). TRBV5-3 is placed among ORFs of uncertain function. The CDR3 spans 16 residues.